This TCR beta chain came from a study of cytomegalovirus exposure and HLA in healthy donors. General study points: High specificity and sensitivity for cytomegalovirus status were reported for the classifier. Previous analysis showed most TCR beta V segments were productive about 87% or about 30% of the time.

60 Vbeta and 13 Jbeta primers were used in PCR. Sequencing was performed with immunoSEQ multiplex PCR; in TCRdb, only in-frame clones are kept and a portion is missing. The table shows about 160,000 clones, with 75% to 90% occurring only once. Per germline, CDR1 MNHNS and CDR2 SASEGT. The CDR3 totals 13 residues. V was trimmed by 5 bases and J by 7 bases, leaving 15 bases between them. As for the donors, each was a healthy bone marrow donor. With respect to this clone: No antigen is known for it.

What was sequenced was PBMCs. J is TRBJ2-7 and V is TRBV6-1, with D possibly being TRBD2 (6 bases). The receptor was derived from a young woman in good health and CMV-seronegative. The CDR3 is CASSLAGTGEQYF. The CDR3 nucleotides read TGTGCCAGCAGTCTCGCGGGAACGGGGGAGCAGTACTTC.